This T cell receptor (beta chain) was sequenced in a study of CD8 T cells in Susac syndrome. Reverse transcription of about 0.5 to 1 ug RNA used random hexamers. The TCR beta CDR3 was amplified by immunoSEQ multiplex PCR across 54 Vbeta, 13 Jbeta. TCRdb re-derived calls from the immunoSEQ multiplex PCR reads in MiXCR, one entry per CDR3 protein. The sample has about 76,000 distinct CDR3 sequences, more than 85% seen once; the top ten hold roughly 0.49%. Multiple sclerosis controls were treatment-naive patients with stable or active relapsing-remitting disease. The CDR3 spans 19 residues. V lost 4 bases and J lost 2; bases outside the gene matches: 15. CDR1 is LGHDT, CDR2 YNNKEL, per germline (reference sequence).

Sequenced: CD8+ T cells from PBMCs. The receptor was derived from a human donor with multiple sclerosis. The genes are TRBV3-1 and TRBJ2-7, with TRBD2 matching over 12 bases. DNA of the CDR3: TGTGCCAGCAGCCGACGCTCGGGCAGACTAGCGGGAGTACCCTACGAGCAGTACTTC. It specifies CASSRRSGRLAGVPYEQYF.